The entry below gives a single T cell receptor (beta chain) sequence along with its context. Assay: immunoSEQ multiplex PCR; the TCRdb copy retains only in-frame clones and omits some. This sample has some 56,000 clones, with over 85% found just once. This sample was taken from a study of cytomegalovirus exposure and HLA in healthy donors. Study background: The roughly 120 validation repertoires, a later analysis reported, used the same platform as the 666 first-cohort repertoires.

The ends were cut back, 2 bases at V and 6 bases at J, with 15 bases in the middle. CDR3 length equals 15 residues. Germline values: CDR1 SGHTA, CDR2 FQGNSA. This TCR was sampled from a man between 18 and 35 years old in good health and CMV-seronegative. The V call is TRBV7-2, the J call TRBJ2-3; D possibly corresponds to TRBD2 (5 bases). The sample taken for sequencing was PBMCs. CDR3 residues: CASSLKPGVPDTQYF. As DNA, the CDR3 is TGTGCCAGCAGCTTAAAGCCCGGGGTGCCCGATACGCAGTATTTT.